This T cell receptor beta chain was documented in a study of T cell changes during pregnancy in multiple sclerosis. The CDR3 runs to 15 residues. Trimming cost V 0 bases and J 4 bases; bases outside gene matches: 7. Germline V gene lookup returns CDR1 SGDLS and CDR2 YYNGEE. TCRdb keeps only in-frame clones here, not all; method: immunoSEQ multiplex PCR. The table shows roughly 26,000 clones, with 89% occurring only once. This chain joins TRBV9 and TRBJ2-7, with TRBD1 matching over 7 bases. The sequences come from CD8+ T cells from peripheral blood mononuclear cells, collected in the second trimester of pregnancy. This TCR derives from a female donor with multiple sclerosis, enrolled in a pregnancy study. The DNA of the CDR3 is TGTGCCAGCAGCGTAGGACAGGGAAGATTTTACGAGCAGTACTTC. Translation gives CASSVGQGRFYEQYF.